A single sample is the source of the 27 T cell receptor beta chains below, sequenced in a study of blood T cell repertoires in COVID-19. Clones were sequenced by immunoSEQ multiplex PCR, and TCRdb holds only the in-frame ones, with some missing. The sample carries some 200,000 clones, roughly 89% recorded once. The specimen was peripheral blood. The source of these receptors is a young man with active or convalescent COVID-19.

This clone has just a few counts. This rearrangement joins TRBV3-1 (or the pseudogene TRBV3-2) to TRBJ1-4; 8 bases are a match to TRBD1. The CDR3 is 14 residues long. V shed 4 bases, J shed 6 bases, and the junction held 4 bases outside the gene matches. CDR1 is LGHDT, CDR2 YNNKEL, per germline (reference sequence). The CDR3 nucleotides are TGTGCCAGCAGCCCCCAGGGGGCGGATGAAAAACTGTTTTTT. Its protein is CASSPQGADEKLFF.

The rearrangement links TRBV3-1 (or the pseudogene TRBV3-2) to TRBJ1-1, with D maybe TRBD1 (5 bases). Trimming cost V 1 base and J 9 bases, with 9 bases left between them. Germline V gene sequence: CDR1 LGHDT, CDR2 YNNKEL (reference sequence). This CDR3 has 12 residues. This CDR3 is CASSQGAGQAFF. The CDR3 coding sequence is TGTGCCAGCAGCCAAGGTGCAGGGCAAGCTTTCTTT.

V and J are TRBV5-6 and TRBJ2-7, with 7 bases matching TRBD2. Trimming took 1 base from V and 2 from J; bases not matched to a gene: 3. CDR3 length: 14 amino acids. CDR1 SGHDT and CDR2 YYEEEE come from the germline V gene. CDR3 protein: CASSLYRGAYEQYV. As DNA, the CDR3 is TGTGCCAGCAGCTTGTACCGGGGGGCCTACGAGCAGTACGTC.

J is TRBJ2-3 and V is TRBV5-1; TRBD1 matches at 9 bases. The trim removed 4 bases at V and 2 bases at J, leaving 11 bases unmatched. This CDR3 is built from 17 residues. Germline CDR1 reads SGHRS; CDR2 reads YFSETQ. The CDR3 region has the DNA TGCGCCAGCAGCCGATCTTGGACAGGGGACTACACAGATACGCAGTATTTT. Residues: CASSRSWTGDYTDTQYF.

This sequence joins TRBV3-1 (or the pseudogene TRBV3-2) and TRBJ2-7; weak D call: TRBD2 (5 bases). CDR1 is LGHDT, CDR2 YNNKEL, per germline (reference sequence). The germline V and J ends were trimmed by 4 bases and 1 base, with 5 bases remaining between them. CDR3 size: 12 residues. CDR3 nucleotides: TGTGCCAGCAGCCGAGGGTCCTACGAGCAGTACTTC. The encoded protein is CASSRGSYEQYF.

This chain joins TRBV5-8 and TRBJ2-1, with TRBD2 identical over 8 bases. Germline V gene lookup returns CDR1 SGHTS and CDR2 YDEGEE. V lost 7 bases and J lost 0; bases outside the gene matches: 9. The CDR3 is made up of 16 amino acids. The chain's CDR3 is CASFGTRQISYNEQFF. The CDR3 region has the DNA TGTGCCAGCTTTGGGACTAGGCAAATCTCCTACAATGAGCAGTTCTTC.

The rearrangement links TRBV4-1 to TRBJ2-1; maybe TRBD2 (5 bases). The germline V and J ends were trimmed by 3 bases and 9 bases, with 9 bases remaining between them. CDR3 length: 12 amino acids. CDR1 is MGHRA, CDR2 YSYEKL, per germline. The CDR3 nucleotides are TGCGCCAGCAGCCACCCCCGGGGTGAGCAGTTCTTC. The encoded protein is CASSHPRGEQFF.

The chain links TRBV6-5 to TRBJ1-1; D not certain. The CDR3 sequence is 12 residues long. Between the trimmed V and J ends, which lost 7 bases and 1 base, there was a span of 7 bases. Germline V gene sequence: CDR1 MNHEY, CDR2 SVGAGI. CDR3 amino acids: CASIRGNTEAFF. The CDR3 DNA follows: TGTGCCAGCATTCGAGGGAACACTGAAGCTTTCTTT.

The rearrangement links TRBV19 to TRBJ2-1, with 11 bases fitting TRBD2. CDR3 length equals 14 residues. J was trimmed by 8 bases and V by 5 bases; bases with no gene match: 5. Germline V gene sequence: CDR1 LNHDA, CDR2 SQIVND (reference sequence). The CDR3 region is CASSSGLAGDEQFF. DNA for the CDR3: TGTGCCAGTAGTTCAGGACTAGCGGGCGATGAGCAGTTCTTC.

The genes are TRBV7-2 and TRBJ1-6; possibly TRBD1 for D (5 bases). Trimming cost V 2 bases and J 7 bases, with 12 bases left between them. Germline-derived CDR1 and CDR2 are SGHTA and FQGNSA. The CDR3 sequence is 15 residues long. The CDR3 loop reads CASSLYTGANSPLHF. As DNA, the CDR3 is TGTGCCAGCAGCTTATACACAGGAGCAAATTCACCCCTCCACTTT.

CDR3 nucleotide sequence: TGCGCCAGCAGCCGGGACAGGGAGACCGAAAAACTGTTTTTT. It is translated as CASSRDRETEKLFF. The chain combines TRBV5-1 with TRBJ1-4, with 9 bases fitting TRBD1. CDR1 and CDR2 (germline): SGHRS, YFSETQ. The CDR3 has 14 residues. The V segment lost 4 bases and the J segment 8 bases; nucleotides outside the gene matches: 6.

V usage is TRBV9 and J usage is TRBJ2-1; 12 bases line up with TRBD2. Per the germline V gene, CDR1 is SGDLS and CDR2 is YYNGEE. The CDR3 is 15 residues long. The J segment lost 9 bases and the V segment lost 3 bases, leaving 7 bases of the junction unmatched. The CDR3 coding sequence is TGTGCCAGCAGCGCCCTGACTAGCGGGGGATCTGAGCAGTTCTTC. Translating it yields CASSALTSGGSEQFF.

This chain links TRBV7-9 with TRBJ2-7, with D uncertain. Germline CDR1 SEHNR, CDR2 FQNEAQ (reference sequence). This CDR3 is built from 14 residues. V lost 4 bases and J 3 bases, leaving 13 bases between the germline ends. CDR3 nucleotides: TGTGCCAGCAGCTCACAGAAGCCCCTCTACGAGCAGTACTTC. The encoded protein is CASSSQKPLYEQYF.

The gene calls are TRBV15 and TRBJ2-4; D gene uncertain. CDR3 length equals 14 residues. Trimming shortened V by 0 bases and J by 8 bases, and 11 bases separated the two germline ends. The germline V gene has CDR1 LNHNV and CDR2 YYDKDF (reference sequence). The CDR3 loop is CATSRDRVSHIQYF. DNA of the CDR3: TGTGCCACCAGCAGAGATCGCGTAAGCCACATTCAGTACTTC.

The chain joins TRBV11-3 to TRBJ2-5, with TRBD1 matching over 8 bases. The ends lost 7 bases at V and 2 bases at J; junction bases unmatched: 6. Germline V gene sequence: CDR1 SGHNT, CDR2 YENEEA. CDR3 size: 14 residues. In nucleotides, the CDR3 is TGTGCCAGCACCCGACAGGGGACGCAAGAGACCCAGTACTTC. It translates to CASTRQGTQETQYF.

This clone has only a few counts. The rearrangement uses TRBV24-1 and TRBJ1-6; D ambiguous. V was trimmed by 6 bases and J by 5 bases, leaving 13 bases between them. Germline-derived CDR1 and CDR2 are KGHDR and SFDVKD. This CDR3 has 15 residues. The CDR3 DNA sequence: TGTGCCACCAGTTACAGACCCGGGGATAATTCACCCCTCCACTTT. Protein product: CATSYRPGDNSPLHF.

A single count supports this clone. The J gene is TRBJ1-1, the V gene TRBV9; D is unresolved. CDR1 and CDR2 (germline): SGDLS, YYNGEE. CDR3 length: 12 amino acids. V was trimmed by 3 bases and J by 5 bases, leaving 8 bases between them. This CDR3 reads CASSAGGTEAFF. DNA for the CDR3: TGTGCCAGCAGCGCGGGAGGTACTGAAGCTTTCTTT. Combining the CDR3 with reference TRBV9 and TRBJ1-1 gives the whole variable domain DSGVTQTPKHLITATGQRVTLRCSPRSGDLSVYWYQQSLDQGLQFLIQYYNGEERAKGNILERFSAQQFPDLHSELNLSSLELGDSALYFCASSAGGTEAFFGQGTRLTVV.

CDR3 loop: CASFGGPDTQYF. In nucleotides, the CDR3 is TGTGCCAGTTTCGGGGGGCCAGATACGCAGTATTTT. The rearrangement uses TRBV28 and TRBJ2-3; D is possibly TRBD2 (7 bases). This CDR3 has 12 residues. The germline gives CDR1 MDHEN, CDR2 SYDVKM. Trimming pared 9 bases from V and 4 bases from J, leaving 11 bases between.

This sequence joins TRBV4-1 and TRBJ2-1, with 10 positions matching TRBD1. Germline V CDR1 and CDR2: MGHRA, YSYEKL. This CDR3 has 17 amino acids. The V and J ends lost 1 base and 8 bases, in that order; junction bases with no gene match: 11. The CDR3 loop reads CASSQVRGTGAVYEQFF. CDR3 coding DNA: TGCGCCAGCAGCCAAGTGAGGGGGACAGGGGCCGTATATGAGCAGTTCTTC.

The table lists this clone with a few counts. The rearrangement joins TRBV7-3 to TRBJ1-1; no reliable D call. Trimming took 5 bases from V and 1 from J, leaving 5 bases between them. Germline V lookup: CDR1 SGHTA, CDR2 FQGTGA. The CDR3 has 12 amino acids. The CDR3 spells CASSVSNTEAFF. In DNA, the CDR3 is TGTGCCAGCAGCGTATCGAACACTGAAGCTTTCTTT.

The chain carries TRBV5-1 and TRBJ2-5, with D hard to call. Looked up from germline, CDR1 is SGHRS and CDR2 is YFSETQ. The CDR3 spans 12 residues. V lost 4 bases, J lost 3 bases, and 7 bases lay in between. The CDR3 bases are TGCGCCAGCAGCCCGAACAAAGAGACCCAGTACTTC. Encoded protein: CASSPNKETQYF.

As for this clone: One junction end does not reproduce the germline sequence, and a read error may be involved. The chain employs TRBV7-7 and TRBJ1-6, with D perhaps TRBD1 (6 bases). This CDR3 region has 13 residues. Germline CDR1 and CDR2: SSHAT and FNYEAQ (reference sequence). This CDR3 reads CASSWGPDSPLHF. For the CDR3, the DNA is TGTGCTAGCAGCTGGGGGCCGGATTCACCCCTCCACTTT.

This sequence joins TRBV2 and TRBJ1-3; TRBD1 agrees at 10 bases. The CDR3 is 14 amino acids. The V and J ends lost 6 bases and 3 bases, in that order; junction bases with no gene match: 2. CDR1 and CDR2 (germline): SNHLY, FYNNEI. The CDR3 sequence is CASRTGGGGNTIYF. DNA of the CDR3: TGTGCCAGCAGGACAGGGGGCGGTGGAAACACCATATATTTT.

Here the CDR3 DNA reads TGTGCCAGCAGTTTAGGACAGAACAATGAGCAGTTCTTC. The encoded protein is CASSLGQNNEQFF. The V gene is TRBV27, the J gene TRBJ2-1, with a tentative D call TRBD1 (6 bases). Per the germline V gene, CDR1 is MNHEY and CDR2 is SMNVEV (reference sequence). CDR3 length: 13 amino acids. The ends were cut back, 2 bases at V and 5 bases at J, with 7 bases in the middle.

V is TRBV7-9 and J is TRBJ2-2; perhaps TRBD2 as D (5 bases). Trimming removed 5 bases from V and 3 bases from J, with 13 bases in between. Germline-derived CDR1 and CDR2 are SEHNR and FQNEAQ (reference sequence). The CDR3 consists of 15 residues. The CDR3 coding sequence is TGTGCCAGCAGCCCCCTCGAGGGTGACACCGGGGAGCTGTTTTTT. Amino acid sequence: CASSPLEGDTGELFF.

The rearrangement uses TRBV24-1 and TRBJ2-2; maybe TRBD2 (5 bases). CDR1 and CDR2 from the germline V gene are KGHDR and SFDVKD. Deletions cut 7 bases from V and 5 bases from J, with 10 bases between. The CDR3 extends over 13 amino acids. The CDR3 region is CATRLGGTGELFF. CDR3 DNA sequence: TGTGCCACCAGACTAGGAGGAACCGGGGAGCTGTTTTTT.

This clone showed up just once. This chain connects TRBV5-1 to TRBJ2-4; possible D gene TRBD1, 6 bases. Trimming took 4 bases from V and 5 from J, leaving 10 bases between them. Per germline, CDR1 SGHRS and CDR2 YFSETQ. The length of the CDR3 is 13 residues. This CDR3 is CASSTDSQNIQYF. The CDR3, as DNA: TGCGCCAGCAGCACGGACAGCCAAAACATTCAGTACTTC.